The source of this T cell receptor beta chain is a study of T cell repertoires in cytomegalovirus infection. Overall study: Well-studied HLA-B-restricted epitopes and recently identified HLA-C-restricted epitopes of CMV were both used in the study. Both CMV infection and a matching HLA type were indicated by public TCR beta signatures.

TCRdb re-called the reads with MiXCR, one entry per CDR3 protein. The sample lists 830,000 or so distinct CDR3 sequences, approximately 32% seen once, with around 12% in the top ten. Notes on this clonotype: As yet, its antigen is unknown.

V dropped 3 bases and J dropped 3 bases, with 4 bases sitting between them. The CDR3 covers 11 residues. Germline-derived CDR1 and CDR2 are SGHNT and YYREEE (reference sequence). Study-level findings and limits: CMV-specific TCR beta clonotypes restricted by HLA-C dominated the ex vivo response. People with CMV and the relevant HLA were identified by cumulative public TCR beta family frequency.

The receptor was isolated from a human donor in good health (CMV status not recorded). Some clones in this sample may be carry-over from other donors' samples. The J gene is TRBJ2-7, the V gene TRBV5-4; D is unclear. Sample: cultured CD8+ T cells from PBMCs, taken from culture after CMV antigen stimulation. CDR3 nucleotides: TGTGCCAGCAGCTCCCACTACGAGCAGTACTTC. Translating it yields CASSSHYEQYF.